Listed below are T cell receptor beta chains from one sample, sequenced in a study of blood T cells in healthy people across ages. TCRdb called the 5' RACE reads again in MiXCR, with one record for every CDR3 protein. The table records about 1,400,000 distinct CDR3 sequences, around 59% of them present only once. The specimen was blood. The source of these receptors is a man between 18 and 29 years old in good health. Each CDR3 is given with its conserved first and last residue. The order of the fields is V gene, D gene, J gene, clone size, CDR3 protein, CDR3 DNA. D genes are given only for firm matches. Only part of the rows carry a size: once, few, many, or a class if the clone is expanded.

TRBV7-8	NA	TRBJ1-1	NA	CASSLARPNPEAFF	TGTGCCAGCAGCTTAGCGCGGCCCAACCCTGAAGCTTTCTTT
TRBV29-1	NA	TRBJ1-4	NA	CSVVRPGEEKLFF	TGCAGCGTTGTGCGACCAGGGGAGGAAAAACTGTTTTTT
TRBV4-1	TRBD1	TRBJ2-1	NA	CASSQDLRTGQLRWTQFF	TGCGCCAGCAGCCAAGATCTCCGGACAGGGCAACTGAGATGGACGCAGTTCTTC
TRBV20-1	NA	TRBJ1-2	NA	CSASPQNTNYGYTF	TGCAGTGCTAGCCCACAGAATACTAACTATGGCTACACCTTC
TRBV15	TRBD1	TRBJ2-7	NA	CATSSTNTGDEQYF	TGTGCCACCAGCAGTACTAATACAGGGGACGAGCAGTACTTC
TRBV12-3/TRBV12-4	NA	TRBJ2-7	NA	CASSFEGGVYGQYF	TGTGCCAGCAGTTTCGAGGGGGGGGTCTACGGGCAGTACTTC
TRBV28	NA	TRBJ2-3	few	CASRRQGTDTQYF	TGTGCCAGTCGTCGGCAGGGGACAGATACGCAGTATTTT
TRBV6-5	TRBD2	TRBJ2-4	few	CASSLGLAGLQYF	TGTGCCAGCAGTCTGGGACTAGCGGGACTACAGTACTTC
TRBV29-1	NA	TRBJ2-1	NA	CSVEATGKQFF	TGCAGCGTTGAAGCCACTGGGAAGCAGTTCTTC
TRBV6-5	TRBD1	TRBJ1-2	NA	CASSYPRQGVSLSGYTF	TGCGCCAGCAGTTACCCCCGACAGGGGGTATCCCTATCCGGCTACACCTTC
TRBV28	TRBD2	TRBJ2-7	NA	CASPTILPGLAGEDEQYF	TGTGCCAGCCCAACCATCCTCCCCGGACTAGCGGGGGAGGACGAGCAGTACTTC
TRBV20-1	NA	TRBJ1-4	NA	CSARATIDPNEKLFF	TGCAGTGCTAGAGCAACAATAGACCCTAATGAAAAACTGTTTTTT
TRBV29-1	TRBD1	TRBJ2-7	NA	CSVVGDRASEQYF	TGCAGCGTTGTTGGGGACAGGGCTTCCGAGCAGTACTTC
TRBV7-2	TRBD2	TRBJ2-2	NA	CASSLVGSGIATGELFF	TGTGCCAGCAGCTTAGTGGGTAGCGGGATCGCGACCGGGGAGCTGTTTTTT
TRBV7-8	TRBD1	TRBJ2-7	NA	CASSASGGRSLSYEQYF	TGTGCCAGCAGCGCCTCAGGGGGCAGATCTCTATCCTACGAGCAGTACTTC
TRBV29-1	NA	TRBJ1-2	NA	CSVVQDDWGYTF	TGCAGCGTTGTACAAGACGATTGGGGCTACACCTTC
TRBV29-1	TRBD1	TRBJ2-1	few	CSVLRGGDEQFF	TGCAGCGTCCTAAGAGGGGGCGATGAGCAGTTCTTC
TRBV11-2	NA	TRBJ2-1	once	CASSHPRGGGSYNEQFF	TGTGCCAGCAGTCACCCTAGAGGAGGGGGCTCCTACAATGAGCAGTTCTTC
TRBV12-5	NA	TRBJ1-1	few	CASGDGNTEAFF	TGTGCTAGTGGCGACGGGAACACTGAAGCTTTCTTT
TRBV20-1	NA	TRBJ1-2	NA	CSATRQNYGYTF	TGCAGTGCTACCAGACAGAACTATGGCTACACCTTC
TRBV29-1	NA	TRBJ2-7	NA	CSVDGGGPYEQYF	TGCAGCGTTGACGGCGGAGGCCCCTACGAGCAGTACTTC
TRBV10-3	NA	TRBJ2-5	NA	CAISDWRDEQYF	TGTGCCATCAGTGACTGGAGGGATGAGCAGTACTTC
TRBV28	NA	TRBJ1-6	NA	CASSFGGDNNSPLHF	TGTGCCAGCAGTTTCGGGGGGGACAATAATTCACCCCTCCACTTT
TRBV7-6	NA	TRBJ2-5	NA	CASSPQPEQETQYF	TGTGCCAGCAGCCCCCAGCCAGAACAAGAGACCCAGTACTTC
TRBV29-1	NA	TRBJ2-7	NA	CSVGYSAYEQYF	TGCAGCGTTGGGTATTCGGCCTACGAGCAGTACTTC
TRBV15	NA	TRBJ1-2	NA	CATSRVNGRQRGYTF	TGTGCCACCAGCAGAGTGAACGGAAGGCAACGTGGCTACACCTTC
TRBV20-1	NA	TRBJ2-2	NA	CSASRGGDTGELFF	TGCAGTGCGTCTCGCGGCGGGGACACCGGGGAGCTGTTTTTT
TRBV7-2	TRBD2	TRBJ2-5	few	CASSFTAGEQETQYF	TGTGCCAGCAGCTTTACCGCGGGGGAACAAGAGACCCAGTACTTC
TRBV2	NA	TRBJ1-5	NA	CASSLRGPGTRHQPQHF	TGTGCCAGCAGTTTAAGGGGACCCGGGACACGCCATCAGCCCCAGCATTTT
TRBV14	NA	TRBJ1-2	NA	CASSQLRTGSSGYTF	TGTGCCAGCAGCCAATTGAGAACAGGGTCTTCCGGCTACACCTTC
TRBV19	TRBD1	TRBJ1-5	NA	CASHPAGGSYSNQPQHF	TGTGCCAGTCACCCGGCAGGGGGATCATATAGCAATCAGCCCCAGCATTTT
TRBV20-1	NA	TRBJ1-2	NA	CSARDLKGVAYGYTF	TGCAGTGCTAGAGATCTTAAGGGGGTTGCCTATGGCTACACCTTC
TRBV18	NA	TRBJ1-2	NA	CASSLLGYGYTF	TGTGCCAGCTCACTTTTAGGGTATGGCTACACCTTC
TRBV27	NA	TRBJ2-7	NA	CASSLQNSGEQYF	TGTGCCAGCAGTTTACAAAACAGTGGCGAGCAGTACTTC
TRBV7-2	TRBD2	TRBJ2-3	few	CASSSGLAGGPVRPDTQYF	TGTGCCAGCAGCTCCGGACTAGCGGGGGGGCCAGTCCGCCCAGATACGCAGTATTTT
TRBV4-3	NA	TRBJ2-4	NA	CASSQEVGAKNIQYF	TGCGCCAGCAGCCAAGAAGTAGGAGCCAAAAACATTCAGTACTTC
TRBV20-1	NA	TRBJ2-3	NA	CSAPSPNTDTQYF	TGCAGTGCTCCATCACCAAACACAGATACGCAGTATTTT
TRBV5-5	NA	TRBJ2-7	NA	CASSGGRGIYEQYF	TGTGCCAGCAGCGGGGGCCGGGGTATCTACGAGCAGTACTTC
TRBV11-2	NA	TRBJ1-2	NA	CASSLWDGQGGYGYTF	TGTGCCAGCAGCTTATGGGATGGGCAGGGCGGCTATGGCTACACCTTC
TRBV7-2	NA	TRBJ2-1	NA	CASSFTIRTGTTNNEQFF	TGTGCCAGCAGCTTCACCATCCGGACCGGGACAACTAACAATGAGCAGTTCTTC
TRBV25-1	NA	TRBJ2-1	NA	CASSGSPFYTEQFF	TGTGCCAGCAGTGGTAGTCCCTTTTACACTGAGCAGTTCTTC
TRBV20-1	NA	TRBJ2-7	NA	CSARDHSYEQYF	TGCAGTGCCCGGGACCACTCCTACGAGCAGTACTTC
TRBV7-9	TRBD1	TRBJ2-5	NA	CASSLALMGQDQETQYF	TGTGCCAGCAGCTTAGCGCTGATGGGACAGGATCAAGAGACCCAGTACTTC
TRBV6-1	TRBD2	TRBJ2-3	once	CASSMGLAEGTDTQYF	TGTGCCAGCAGTATGGGACTAGCGGAGGGAACAGATACGCAGTATTTT
TRBV3-1	NA	TRBJ1-1	NA	CASSQGTLEAFF	TGTGCCAGCAGCCAAGGGACACTTGAAGCTTTCTTT
TRBV6-2/TRBV6-3	TRBD2	TRBJ2-1	NA	CASSYSSGLAAREQFF	TGTGCCAGCAGTTACTCGTCGGGACTAGCGGCAAGGGAGCAGTTCTTC
TRBV7-9	NA	TRBJ1-2	once	CASSLGDTRNYGYTF	TGTGCCAGCAGCTTAGGGGACACTCGTAACTATGGCTACACCTTC
TRBV29-1	NA	TRBJ2-1	once	CSVEIRGSYNEQFF	TGCAGCGTTGAAATCCGCGGTTCCTACAATGAGCAGTTCTTC
TRBV5-1	NA	TRBJ2-3	NA	CASSFPGPPDTQYF	TGCGCCAGCAGCTTCCCGGGGCCCCCAGATACGCAGTATTTT
TRBV28	TRBD2	TRBJ2-5	few	CASNPGLAIETQYF	TGTGCCAGCAATCCGGGACTAGCGATAGAGACCCAGTACTTC